One sample yielded the 8 T cell receptor beta chains listed below, sequenced in a study of Graves' ophthalmopathy and Graves' hyperthyroidism. Amplifying from RNA transcripts, the study obtained TCR beta CDR3 regions. RT-PCR with HTBI primers came first, then second-round multiplex PCR. TCRdb used MiXCR to reprocess the multiplex PCR reads, holding one entry per CDR3 protein. This sample has some 750,000 distinct CDR3 sequences, with 40% found just once. The sequencing input was peripheral blood. Receptors originate from an adult man with Graves' ophthalmopathy.

This clonotype was detected a few times. This rearrangement joins TRBV7-2 to TRBJ1-2; the D gene is possibly TRBD1 (6 bases). The V gene lost 5 bases and the J gene lost 4 bases, with 14 bases spanning the gap. Germline assignment: CDR1 SGHTA and CDR2 FQGNSA. This CDR3 region has 14 residues. The CDR3 nucleotides are TGTGCCAGCAGCGTTGGGGGCCGGGGCTATGGCTACACCTTC. Its protein product is CASSVGGRGYGYTF.

This chain connects TRBV30 to TRBJ1-2; D ambiguous. Per germline, CDR1 GTSNPN and CDR2 SVGIG (reference sequence). Trimming left V 0 bases short and J 7 bases short, with 15 bases between. The length of the CDR3 is 14 residues. The CDR3 DNA reads TGTGCCTGGAGTGTACGTGGGCCTAAGGGTGGCTACACCTTC. Translation gives CAWSVRGPKGGYTF.

The sample holds a few counts of this clonotype. The chain couples TRBV20-1 to TRBJ2-7; D call uncertain. The CDR3 loop spans 14 amino acids. The V gene lost 1 base and the J gene lost 4 bases, with 14 bases spanning the gap. From germline, CDR1 is DFQATT and CDR2 SNEGSKA (reference sequence). CDR3 amino acids: CSARVTSASYEQYF. For the CDR3, the DNA is TGCAGTGCTAGAGTAACCAGTGCCTCGTACGAGCAGTACTTC.

A note on this clonotype: At one of its ends the junction is not consistent with the germline gene, which may arise from a read error. The rearrangement uses TRBV7-2 and TRBJ2-5; possible D gene TRBD1, 7 bases. Germline CDR1 and CDR2: SGHTA and FQGNSA. CDR3 length: 13 amino acids. The CDR3, as DNA: TGTGCCGGCAGGAGGGACAGCCAAGAGACCCAGTACTTC. This codes for CAGRRDSQETQYF.

This sequence joins TRBV11-2 and TRBJ1-1, with 7 bases lining up with TRBD1. Germline assignment: CDR1 SGHAT and CDR2 FQNNGV. CDR3 length: 17 amino acids. The V segment lost 3 bases and the J segment 4 bases; nucleotides outside the gene matches: 14. The DNA for the CDR3 is TGTGCCAGCAGCTTGGGGGGGATGACAGGGACCACCACTGAAGCTTTCTTT. It yields the protein CASSLGGMTGTTTEAFF.

This clonotype occurred a few times. The rearrangement uses TRBV7-9 and TRBJ1-1; D unclear. Per germline, CDR1 SEHNR and CDR2 FQNEAQ (reference sequence). There are 14 residues in the CDR3. The ends were cut back, 0 bases at V and 7 bases at J, with 12 bases in the middle. The CDR3 DNA reads as TGTGCCAGCAGCTTAGCAGGACCCGCGTATGAAGCTTTCTTT. Translation: CASSLAGPAYEAFF.

Turning to this clonotype: The junction does not match germline at one end; this may be a read error. This chain connects TRBV15 to TRBJ2-7, with TRBD2 as a possible D gene (5 bases). The germline gives CDR1 LNHNV, CDR2 YYDKDF (reference sequence). The length of the CDR3 is 14 residues. The CDR3 DNA sequence: TGTGCCAGCAGCCCCGCCTCACGAGGGCTCGAGCAGTACTTC. It translates to CASSPASRGLEQYF.

This clonotype occurred a few times. The chain links TRBV9 to TRBJ1-1; possibly TRBD1 for D (5 bases). The V end was cut by 0 bases, the J end by 1 base, with 19 bases between. CDR3 length: 18 residues. Germline CDR1 SGDLS, CDR2 YYNGEE. The CDR3 region is CASSVDPGGGLGNTEAFF. CDR3 nucleotide sequence: TGTGCCAGCAGCGTAGATCCCGGTGGGGGGTTGGGGAACACTGAAGCTTTCTTT. Together with reference TRBV9 and TRBJ1-1, the CDR3 gives the full variable domain: DSGVTQTPKHLITATGQRVTLRCSPRSGDLSVYWYQQSLDQGLQFLIQYYNGEERAKGNILERFSAQQFPDLHSELNLSSLELGDSALYFCASSVDPGGGLGNTEAFFGQGTRLTVV.